This T cell receptor beta chain appears in the sequencing data of a study of early T cells in non-severe SARS-CoV-2 infection. Study details: Sequencing used unsorted whole-blood bulk RNA, so chains lack pairing.

Study-level points and caveats: Lookups in VDJdb leaned toward anti-spike CD8 responses and missed private and CD4 specificities.

The length of the CDR3 is 16 residues. The germline gives CDR1 MNHNY, CDR2 SVGAGI (reference sequence). V was pared by 5 bases and J by 5 bases, with 19 bases between. Individually, cDNA molecules had unique molecular identifiers attached to them. From the 5' RACE reads, TCRdb called clonotypes with MiXCR, one entry per CDR3 protein. The table shows 85,000 to 100,000 distinct CDR3 sequences, with roughly 11% occurring only once. This clonotype was counted ten times or more. Its antigen is still unknown. This sequence originates from an adult who was a healthcare worker with PCR-confirmed SARS-CoV-2 infection or an uninfected control (not recorded which). The rearrangement joins TRBV6-6 to TRBJ2-1, with D hard to call. The specimen was whole blood. CDR3 amino acids: CASSPNRALLHNEQFF. The CDR3 DNA reads as TGTGCCAGCAGTCCCAACCGGGCCCTCCTACACAATGAGCAGTTCTTC.